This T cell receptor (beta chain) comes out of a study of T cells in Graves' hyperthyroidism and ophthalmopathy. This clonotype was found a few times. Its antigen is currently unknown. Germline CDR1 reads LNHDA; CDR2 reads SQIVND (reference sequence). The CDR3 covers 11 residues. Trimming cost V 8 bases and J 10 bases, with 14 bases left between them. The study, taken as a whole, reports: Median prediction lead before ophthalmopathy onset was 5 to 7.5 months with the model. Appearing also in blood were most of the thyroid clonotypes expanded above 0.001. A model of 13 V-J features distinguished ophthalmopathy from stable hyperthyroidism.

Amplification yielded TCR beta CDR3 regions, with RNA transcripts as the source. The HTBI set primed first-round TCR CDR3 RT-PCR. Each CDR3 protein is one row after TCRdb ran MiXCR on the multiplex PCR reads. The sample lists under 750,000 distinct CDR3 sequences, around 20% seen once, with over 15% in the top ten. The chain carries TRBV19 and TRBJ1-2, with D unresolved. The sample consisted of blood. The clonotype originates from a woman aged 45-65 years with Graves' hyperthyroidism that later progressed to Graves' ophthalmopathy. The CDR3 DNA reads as TGTGCCAGTTGGAGCAGGCTCGACTACACCTTC. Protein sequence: CASWSRLDYTF.